These 31 T cell receptor beta chains originate from one sample sequenced in a study of blood T cell repertoires in COVID-19. Repertoires were generated with immunoSEQ multiplex PCR, while TCRdb's copy carries only in-frame clones and drops some. The table has some 140,000 clones, 65% to 90% seen once. Sequencing was carried out using peripheral blood. Receptors were obtained from an older woman with COVID-19, enrolled during active disease.

The chain is built from TRBV5-8 and TRBJ1-1; 8 nucleotides align to TRBD1. The J segment lost 11 bases and the V segment lost 6 bases, leaving 9 bases of the junction unmatched. Germline V gives CDR1 SGHTS, CDR2 YDEGEE. The CDR3 has 12 amino acids. Here the CDR3 reads CASTRNRGGAFF. CDR3 nucleotide sequence: TGTGCCAGCACCAGGAACAGGGGGGGGGCTTTCTTT.

V usage is TRBV11-2 and J usage is TRBJ1-2; 7 bases match TRBD1. J lost 8 bases, V lost 5 bases, and 14 bases had no gene match. Germline V gives CDR1 SGHAT, CDR2 FQNNGV. This CDR3 contains 15 residues. The CDR3 loop is CASSPEGQGVWGYTF. CDR3 DNA sequence: TGTGCCAGCAGCCCGGAGGGGCAGGGGGTATGGGGCTACACCTTC.

The chain joins TRBV9 to TRBJ1-1; 8 bases fit TRBD1. J lost 4 bases, V lost 0 bases, and 2 bases had no gene match. The length of the CDR3 is 14 residues. Germline V gene sequence: CDR1 SGDLS, CDR2 YYNGEE. The CDR3 here is CASSVGTGTTEAFF. As DNA, the CDR3 is TGTGCCAGCAGCGTAGGGACAGGGACCACTGAAGCTTTCTTT.

This chain links TRBV3-1 (or the pseudogene TRBV3-2) with TRBJ1-4; 7 bases fit TRBD1. Losses at the gene ends were 4 bases for V and 4 bases for J; bases not matched to a gene: 6. The CDR3 extends over 15 amino acids. From germline, CDR1 is LGHDT and CDR2 YNNKEL (reference sequence). In DNA, the CDR3 is TGTGCCAGCAGCCCCCGGACAGGAAATAATGAAAAACTGTTTTTT. Translating it yields CASSPRTGNNEKLFF.

CDR3: CASSLVYRGTEAFF. The CDR3 DNA is TGTGCCAGCAGCTTAGTTTACAGGGGCACTGAAGCTTTCTTT. The chain has TRBV11-1 and TRBJ1-1; the match to TRBD1 covers 7 bases. Germline CDR1 is SGHAT and CDR2 is FQDESV (reference sequence). The CDR3 is 14 amino acids. Trimming at V came to 1 base and at J to 4 bases, leaving 3 bases not matched to a gene.

The chain carries TRBV5-1 and TRBJ1-6, with a weak D call TRBD1 (6 bases). The CDR3 has 19 amino acids. V lost 0 bases and J lost 0, with 16 bases in between. Germline V CDR1 and CDR2: SGHRS, YFSETQ. CDR3 residues: CASSLDGVGQSSYNSPLHF. DNA for the CDR3: TGCGCCAGCAGCTTGGACGGAGTGGGACAAAGCTCCTATAATTCACCCCTCCACTTT.

J is TRBJ1-2 and V is TRBV7-9; D is possibly TRBD1 (5 bases). V was trimmed by 4 bases and J by 6 bases, leaving 18 bases between them. Germline V lookup: CDR1 SEHNR, CDR2 FQNEAQ (reference sequence). The CDR3 length is 15 residues. CDR3: CASSSIKGGDDGYTF. Written as DNA, the CDR3 is TGTGCCAGCAGCTCGATTAAGGGAGGGGATGATGGCTACACCTTC.

This clone has only a few counts. The V call is TRBV5-1, the J call TRBJ1-1; TRBD1 might be the D (5 bases). V lost 4 bases and J lost 3, with 10 bases in between. CDR1 SGHRS and CDR2 YFSETQ come from the germline V gene. The CDR3 is made up of 13 amino acids. CDR3 sequence reads: CASSLMTDTEAFF. The CDR3 nucleotides are TGCGCCAGCAGCCTCATGACAGACACTGAAGCTTTCTTT. Drawing the rest from reference TRBV5-1 and TRBJ1-1, the complete variable domain is KAGVTQTPRYLIKTRGQQVTLSCSPISGHRSVSWYQQTPGQGLQFLFEYFSETQRNKGNFPGRFSGRQFSNSRSEMNVSTLELGDSALYLCASSLMTDTEAFFGQGTRLTVV.

V usage is TRBV18 and J usage is TRBJ1-1; D is undetermined. The CDR3 runs 15 residues. Trimming pared 6 bases from V and 4 bases from J, leaving 18 bases between. Germline-derived CDR1 and CDR2 are KGHSH and LQKENI. The CDR3 loop is CASSSREVRTTEAFF. The CDR3 DNA reads TGTGCCAGCTCCTCGAGGGAAGTAAGGACCACTGAAGCTTTCTTT.

V gene TRBV6-5 combines with J gene TRBJ1-6; 9 positions match TRBD1. With 0 bases clipped from V and 11 bases from J, the junction kept 5 bases outside the gene matches. CDR1 MNHEY and CDR2 SVGAGI come from the germline V gene. This CDR3 contains 15 residues. The CDR3 nucleotides read TGTGCCAGCAGTTACTCCTGGACAGGGGCTACACCCCTCCACTTT. Translation gives CASSYSWTGATPLHF.

The chain is built from TRBV3-1 (or the pseudogene TRBV3-2) and TRBJ1-5, with a weak D call TRBD1 (6 bases). In germline, CDR1 is LGHDT, CDR2 YNNKEL (reference sequence). CDR3 size: 17 residues. The V and J ends lost 2 bases and 2 bases respectively, with 16 bases between them. CDR3 amino acids: CASSQRRGRGGNQPQHF. CDR3 in DNA: TGTGCCAGCAGCCAACGAAGGGGGAGGGGAGGCAATCAGCCCCAGCATTTT.

The chain joins TRBV2 to TRBJ2-6; D is unclear. The CDR3 totals 13 residues. Germline lookup yields CDR1 SNHLY and CDR2 FYNNEI. The V end lost 4 bases, the J end lost 1 base, and 2 bases lay between the germline ends. CDR3 protein: CASSVSGANVLTF. In nucleotides, the CDR3 is TGTGCCAGCAGTGTATCTGGGGCCAACGTCCTGACTTTC.

The V and J genes are TRBV29-1 and TRBJ2-1; 9 bases map to TRBD2. CDR3 length: 16 amino acids. V was pared by 3 bases and J by 0 bases, with 6 bases of the junction left unmatched. Germline lookup yields CDR1 SQVTM and CDR2 ANQGSEA. The CDR3 sequence is CSVDSSGMSSYNEQFF. Here the CDR3 DNA reads TGCAGCGTTGATTCTAGCGGGATGAGCTCCTACAATGAGCAGTTCTTC.

V gene TRBV9 combines with J gene TRBJ2-2, with 7 bases fitting TRBD2. Germline V gene lookup returns CDR1 SGDLS and CDR2 YYNGEE. V dropped 4 bases and J dropped 0; count of bases not matched to a gene: 6. The CDR3 is 16 amino acids. This chain's CDR3 is CASSPRDYANTGELFF. For the CDR3, the DNA is TGTGCCAGCAGCCCTAGGGACTACGCGAACACCGGGGAGCTGTTTTTT.

CDR3 amino acids: CATQRGQGVYGYTF. The CDR3 DNA sequence: TGTGCCACTCAGCGAGGACAGGGGGTCTATGGCTACACCTTC. The gene calls are TRBV6-6 and TRBJ1-2; 10 bases align to TRBD1. CDR1 and CDR2 (germline): MNHNY, SVGAGI (reference sequence). J gave up 4 bases and V 10 bases, and 9 bases lay outside the gene matches. CDR3 length equals 14 residues.

The chain uses TRBV6-6 and TRBJ1-2; D is possibly TRBD1 (6 bases). Deletions cut 9 bases from V and 6 bases from J, with 20 bases between. Germline CDR1 and CDR2: MNHNY and SVGAGI (reference sequence). The CDR3 is made up of 14 amino acids. The DNA for the CDR3 is TGTGCCAGTGTTGACAGGCCCTTGGGGGATGGCTACACCTTC. It codes for CASVDRPLGDGYTF.

This clone has only a few counts. This chain joins TRBV6-5 and TRBJ1-3; no clear D gene. CDR1 is MNHEY, CDR2 SVGAGI, per germline. This CDR3 has 14 amino acids. Trimming pared 8 bases from V and 0 bases from J, leaving 11 bases between. The CDR3 here is CASYAIPSGNTIYF. The DNA of the CDR3 is TGTGCCAGCTATGCTATACCCTCTGGAAACACCATATATTTT.

The chain has TRBV15 and TRBJ2-5; perhaps TRBD2 as D (5 bases). Germline values: CDR1 LNHNV, CDR2 YYDKDF (reference sequence). V gave up 0 bases and J gave up 5 bases, with 7 bases separating them. The CDR3 runs to 13 residues. The CDR3 reads CATSRDTGETQYF. CDR3 nucleotides: TGTGCCACCAGCAGAGATACGGGGGAGACCCAGTACTTC. Drawing the rest from reference TRBV15 and TRBJ2-5, the complete variable domain is DAMVIQNPRYQVTQFGKPVTLSCSQTLNHNVMYWYQQKSSQAPKLLFHYYDKDFNNEADTPDNFQSRRPNTSFCFLDIRSPGLGDTAMYLCATSRDTGETQYFGPGTRLLVL.

The V and J genes are TRBV12-3 or TRBV12-4 and TRBJ2-1, with a tentative D call TRBD1 (6 bases). CDR3 size: 13 residues. V was clipped by 8 bases and J by 7 bases, with 15 bases between them. The CDR3 sequence: CASYDRLRNEQFF. The DNA for the CDR3 is TGTGCCAGCTACGACAGGTTAAGAAATGAGCAGTTCTTC.

V is TRBV3-1 (or the pseudogene TRBV3-2) and J is TRBJ2-1, with unresolved D. CDR3 size: 15 residues. V was cut by 1 base and J by 6 bases, with 13 bases left in between. In germline, CDR1 is LGHDT, CDR2 YNNKEL (reference sequence). The CDR3 loop is CASSQGRGAGNEQFF. CDR3 nucleotides: TGTGCCAGCAGCCAAGGTCGCGGCGCCGGCAATGAGCAGTTCTTC.

The chain has TRBV3-1 (or the pseudogene TRBV3-2) and TRBJ2-7, with D possibly matching TRBD1 (6 bases). CDR3 length: 21 amino acids. Germline values: CDR1 LGHDT, CDR2 YNNKEL (reference sequence). V was cut by 0 bases and J by 1 base, with 28 bases left in between. The CDR3 bases are TGTGCCAGCAGCCAAGAGAGGGCGGTGAAGAGCCGGGACAAGACTTCCTACGAGCAGTACTTC. It is translated as CASSQERAVKSRDKTSYEQYF.

The chain is built from TRBV12-3 or TRBV12-4 and TRBJ1-1; D gene unclear. This CDR3 contains 13 residues. Trimming took 7 bases from V and 4 from J, leaving 13 bases between them. The CDR3 is CASNFFGGTEAFF. The CDR3 DNA follows: TGTGCCAGCAACTTTTTTGGTGGCACTGAAGCTTTCTTT.

This chain joins TRBV5-6 and TRBJ1-2; D is ambiguous. The germline V gene has CDR1 SGHDT and CDR2 YYEEEE. V was cut by 2 bases and J by 4 bases, with 15 bases left in between. The CDR3 spans 15 residues. CDR3 sequence (DNA): TGTGCCAGCAGCTTCGCCCTAACGGTTAGCTATGGCTACACCTTC. Its protein is CASSFALTVSYGYTF.

The chain has TRBV9 and TRBJ1-3; D gene unclear. This CDR3 is 16 amino acids long. Germline values: CDR1 SGDLS, CDR2 YYNGEE. Deletions cut 0 bases from V and 2 bases from J, with 12 bases between. CDR3 region: CASSVALQTTGNTIYF. The DNA of the CDR3 is TGTGCCAGCAGCGTAGCTCTGCAGACAACTGGAAACACCATATATTTT.

This clone was seen more than once but under ten times. The chain has TRBV5-1 and TRBJ2-1; 9 bases agree with TRBD2. The CDR3 loop spans 15 amino acids. Looked up from germline, CDR1 is SGHRS and CDR2 is YFSETQ. Germline trimming cut 0 bases from V and 8 bases from J; bases unmatched to any gene: 6. CDR3 in DNA: TGCGCCAGCAGCTTGGAGGGCGGGAGGGGGTATGAGCAGTTCTTC. This codes for CASSLEGGRGYEQFF.

This rearrangement joins TRBV10-1 to TRBJ2-5; the D gene is possibly TRBD2 (6 bases). Germline loops: CDR1 WNHNN, CDR2 SYGVQD (reference sequence). V lost 2 bases, J lost 2 bases, and 9 bases lay in between. The CDR3 is 14 amino acids. CDR3 coding DNA: TGCGCCAGCAGTGAGGGAGGGCAGCAAGAGACCCAGTACTTC. Protein: CASSEGGQQETQYF.

CDR3 amino acids: CASSPAQGQNSPLHF. The CDR3 DNA reads TGTGCCAGCTCACCAGCCCAGGGTCAGAATTCACCCCTCCACTTT. This chain links TRBV18 with TRBJ1-6; the D gene is possibly TRBD1 (5 bases). CDR1 is KGHSH and CDR2 is LQKENI in the germline V gene. V was trimmed by 2 bases and J by 7 bases, leaving 12 bases between them. The length of the CDR3 is 15 residues.

The V gene is TRBV19, the J gene TRBJ1-2; D is possibly TRBD1 (5 bases). V was clipped by 4 bases and J by 2 bases, with 14 bases between them. CDR3 length equals 15 residues. Germline-derived CDR1 and CDR2 are LNHDA and SQIVND (reference sequence). In DNA form, the CDR3 reads TGTGCCAGTAGTACCCAGGGACTTACCAACTATGGCTACACCTTC. It specifies CASSTQGLTNYGYTF.

The chain combines TRBV15 with TRBJ1-2, with TRBD1 as a possible D gene (5 bases). Germline loops: CDR1 LNHNV, CDR2 YYDKDF (reference sequence). Trimming stripped 5 bases from V and 5 bases from J, with 12 bases between. This CDR3 region has 13 residues. The CDR3 DNA follows: TGTGCCACCAGCGGAGGACACATTTATGGCTACACCTTC. As protein: CATSGGHIYGYTF.

The chain employs TRBV7-9 and TRBJ1-1, with D perhaps matching TRBD1 (6 bases). This CDR3 is 12 amino acids long. V was pared by 11 bases and J by 1 base, with 11 bases between. Per germline, CDR1 SEHNR and CDR2 FQNEAQ (reference sequence). The CDR3 loop reads CAGSGQNTEAFF. Written as DNA, the CDR3 is TGTGCCGGGTCGGGACAGAACACTGAAGCTTTCTTT. Looking up the rest from reference TRBV7-9 and TRBJ1-1 gives the full variable domain: DTGVSQNPRHKITKRGQNVTFRCDPISEHNRLYWYRQTLGQGPEFLTYFQNEAQLEKSRLLSDRFSAERPKGSFSTLEIQRTEQGDSAMYLCAGSGQNTEAFFGQGTRLTVV.

This clone came up once. The chain joins TRBV18 to TRBJ1-2; 12 bases map to TRBD1. Germline CDR1 KGHSH, CDR2 LQKENI. The CDR3 runs 14 residues. The V gene end was trimmed by 2 bases and the J gene end by 6 bases; junction bases not matched to a gene: 1. CDR3 residues: CASSPRDRGHGYTF. The CDR3, as DNA: TGTGCCAGCTCACCAAGGGACAGGGGGCATGGCTACACCTTC.